What follows are 14 T cell receptor beta chains derived from one specimen sequenced in a study of blood T cells in healthy people across ages. The second PCR ran about 6 to 11 cycles with a sample-barcoded 5' primer and J-beta primers. TCRdb reprocessed the 5' RACE reads via MiXCR and lists one record per CDR3 protein. The data contain 650,000 or so distinct CDR3 sequences, 45% to 60% of them singletons. Input material: blood. The receptor set was obtained from a woman aged 80 or over in good health.

V usage is TRBV11-3 and J usage is TRBJ2-1, with 7 bases matching TRBD2. The CDR3 length is 16 residues. Per the germline V gene, CDR1 is SGHNT and CDR2 is YENEEA. V shed 1 base, J shed 0 bases, and the junction held 3 bases outside the gene matches. CDR3 loop: CASSLGRESSYNEQFF. The CDR3 DNA is TGTGCCAGCAGCTTAGGGCGGGAGAGCTCCTACAATGAGCAGTTCTTC.

V is TRBV4-2 and J is TRBJ1-5; 11 nucleotides line up with TRBD1. V shed 3 bases and J 2 bases; nucleotides not matched to a gene: 6. This CDR3 is 17 amino acids long. From germline, CDR1 is LGHNA and CDR2 YNFKEQ. CDR3 coding DNA: TGTGCCAGCAGCCAGACGGGACAGGGGGAGCGCAATCAGCCCCAGCATTTT. Amino acids: CASSQTGQGERNQPQHF.

The genes are TRBV27 and TRBJ2-7; 9 bases align to TRBD1. The germline gives CDR1 MNHEY, CDR2 SMNVEV (reference sequence). The CDR3 length is 16 residues. The V gene end was trimmed by 3 bases and the J gene end by 6 bases; junction bases not matched to a gene: 12. Here the CDR3 DNA reads TGTGCCAGCAGTTTGTTTAGGGGACAGGGCCGAGGCGAGCAGTACTTC. It yields the protein CASSLFRGQGRGEQYF.

There are many counts of this clonotype. The chain uses TRBV6-2 or TRBV6-3 and TRBJ2-7; D assignment may be TRBD1 or TRBD2 (5 bases each). Trimming took off 7 bases at V and 0 bases at J, with 16 bases between the two ends. The CDR3 extends over 15 amino acids. In germline, CDR1 is MNHEY, CDR2 SVGEGT. CDR3 residues: CASILGTVSSYEQYF. As DNA, the CDR3 is TGTGCCAGCATCCTCGGGACGGTGAGCTCCTACGAGCAGTACTTC.

This clonotype was found a few times. The chain uses TRBV12-3 or TRBV12-4 and TRBJ2-5; tentatively, D is TRBD2 (5 bases). This CDR3 comprises 13 residues. V dropped 5 bases and J dropped 1 base, with 8 bases sitting between them. CDR3 region: CASSPSIQETQYF. CDR3 DNA: TGTGCCAGCAGTCCTAGCATCCAAGAGACCCAGTACTTC.

This clonotype has more than one count but fewer than ten. The CDR3 nucleotides are TGTGCCAGCAGCGTCCAGCGGGGGGGTCACATTCAGTACTTC. This gives the protein CASSVQRGGHIQYF. The V call is TRBV11-2, the J call TRBJ2-4; 10 bases agree with TRBD2. The trim removed 5 bases at V and 8 bases at J, leaving 6 bases unmatched. The CDR3 extends over 14 amino acids. CDR1 and CDR2 (germline): SGHAT, FQNNGV.

The chain joins TRBV5-1 to TRBJ1-1, with D possibly TRBD1 on 5 matching bases. The CDR3 totals 16 residues. Germline CDR1 SGHRS, CDR2 YFSETQ. Trimming stripped 4 bases from V and 4 bases from J, with 20 bases between. CDR3 DNA sequence: TGCGCCAGCAGCAGACGCGAGGGGAATACAGGCACTGAAGCTTTCTTT. Protein product: CASSRREGNTGTEAFF.

This chain connects TRBV20-1 to TRBJ1-5; TRBD1 might be the D (5 bases). Germline lookup yields CDR1 DFQATT and CDR2 SNEGSKA (reference sequence). This CDR3 spans 13 amino acids. The V end was cut by 3 bases, the J end by 5 bases, with 11 bases between. The CDR3 DNA reads TGCAGTGCTAGCCGACGGGACCATCAGCCCCAGCATTTT. Residues: CSASRRDHQPQHF.

There are many counts of this clonotype. The chain has TRBV20-1 and TRBJ2-1, with D unclear. The CDR3 consists of 15 residues. Germline V gene sequence: CDR1 DFQATT, CDR2 SNEGSKA (reference sequence). With 0 bases removed from V and 7 bases from J, the gap between germline ends came to 16 bases. The CDR3 DNA sequence: TGCAGTGCTAGAGATTGGACCGAACGACTGAATGAGCAGTTCTTC. Protein product: CSARDWTERLNEQFF.

The count of this clonotype is one. The chain uses TRBV20-1 and TRBJ1-2; TRBD1 matches 8 bases. The CDR3 runs to 13 residues. J lost 5 bases, V lost 7 bases, and 9 bases had no gene match. The germline gives CDR1 DFQATT, CDR2 SNEGSKA (reference sequence). CDR3 coding DNA: TGCAGTGTCAACAGGGGGTCAACTTATGGCTACACCTTC. Translated, it gives CSVNRGSTYGYTF.

Many counts were recorded for this clonotype. The rearrangement joins TRBV4-2 to TRBJ2-2; D may be TRBD2 (5 bases). Germline V gene data show CDR1 as LGHNA and CDR2 as YNFKEQ. The V and J ends lost 1 base and 0 bases respectively, with 9 bases between them. The CDR3 has 16 amino acids. CDR3 residues: CASSQAEVANTGELFF. DNA of the CDR3: TGTGCCAGCAGCCAAGCGGAGGTCGCGAACACCGGGGAGCTGTTTTTT.

CDR3 nucleotides: TGTGCCAGCAGCGTAGGGGGGAACTCGCCAGATACGCAGTATTTT. As protein: CASSVGGNSPDTQYF. The chain is built from TRBV9 and TRBJ2-3; D may correspond to TRBD1 or TRBD2 (5 bases each). The V and J ends lost 0 bases and 4 bases respectively, with 12 bases between them. The germline V gene has CDR1 SGDLS and CDR2 YYNGEE. The CDR3 has 15 residues.

This clonotype was seen many times. The CDR3 nucleotides are TGTGCCACCCTTGGGGGGGGTAGCTGGGATGAGCAGTTCTTC. Translation: CATLGGGSWDEQFF. The chain employs TRBV28 and TRBJ2-1, with 7 nucleotides matching TRBD2. The germline gives CDR1 MDHEN, CDR2 SYDVKM. Trimming at V came to 10 bases and at J to 8 bases, leaving 14 bases not matched to a gene. The CDR3 is 14 residues long. Full variable domain (rest looked up from reference TRBV28 and TRBJ2-1): DVKVTQSSRYLVKRTGEKVFLECVQDMDHENMFWYRQDPGLGLRLIYFSYDVKMKEKGDIPEGYSVSREKKERFSLILESASTNQTSMYLCATLGGGSWDEQFFGPGTRLTVL.

J is TRBJ2-3 and V is TRBV29-1; D unclear. The CDR3 consists of 14 residues. From germline, CDR1 is SQVTM and CDR2 ANQGSEA. Trimming removed 8 bases at V and 10 bases at J, with 25 bases between. In nucleotides, the CDR3 is TGCAGCTCACAAGGGCCCGACCACAGCCAAGCGCAGTATTTT. Translating gives CSSQGPDHSQAQYF.